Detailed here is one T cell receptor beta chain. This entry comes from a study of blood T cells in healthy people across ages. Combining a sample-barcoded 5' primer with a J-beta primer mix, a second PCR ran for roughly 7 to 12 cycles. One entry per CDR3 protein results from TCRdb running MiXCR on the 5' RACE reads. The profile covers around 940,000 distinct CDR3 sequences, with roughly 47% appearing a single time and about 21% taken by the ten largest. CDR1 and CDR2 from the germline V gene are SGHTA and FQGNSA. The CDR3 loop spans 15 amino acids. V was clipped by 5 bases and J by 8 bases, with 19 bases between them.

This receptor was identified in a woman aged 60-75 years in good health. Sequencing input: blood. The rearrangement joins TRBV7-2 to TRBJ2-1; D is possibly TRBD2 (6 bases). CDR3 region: CASSPQRVFGDEQFF. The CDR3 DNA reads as TGTGCCAGCAGCCCACAGCGGGTTTTTGGGGATGAGCAGTTCTTC. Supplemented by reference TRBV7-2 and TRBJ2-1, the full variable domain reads GAGVSQSPSNKVTEKGKDVELRCDPISGHTALYWYRQSLGQGLEFLIYFQGNSAPDKSGLPSDRFSAERTGGSVSTLTIQRTQQEDSAVYLCASSPQRVFGDEQFFGPGTRLTVL.